The T cell receptor (beta chain) described here comes from a study of T cell repertoires in cytomegalovirus infection. Findings of the study overall: What dominated the ex vivo response were HLA-C-restricted CMV-specific TCR beta clonotypes.

TCRdb reprocessed the reads via MiXCR and lists one record per CDR3 protein. In the table there are about 830,000 distinct CDR3 sequences, approximately 30% of which are singletons. Looked up from germline, CDR1 is DFQATT and CDR2 is SNEGSKA (reference sequence). The J segment lost 7 bases and the V segment lost 2 bases, leaving 6 bases of the junction unmatched. The CDR3 is 14 residues long. About this clonotype itself: Its antigen is not known.

The chain combines TRBV20-1 with TRBJ2-1; TRBD2 matches at 9 bases. The sample here was cultured CD8+ T cells from PBMCs, taken from culture after CMV antigen stimulation. The sequence was obtained from a human donor in good health (CMV status not recorded). Some clones in this sample may be carry-over from other donors' samples. In DNA, the CDR3 is TGCAGTGCTAGACAGCGGGGGGCGAATAATGAGCAGTTCTTC. This codes for CSARQRGANNEQFF.